The present TCR beta chain was sequenced within a study of OX40 agonist ivuxolimab in advanced cancers. Overall study context: Patients took ivuxolimab, an agonistic anti-OX40 (CD134) antibody. General study findings and limits: Averaging showed that CD8+ T cells had more expanded clones than CD4+ did.

CDR3 size: 15 residues. V dropped 6 bases and J dropped 7 bases, with 18 bases sitting between them. The germline V gene encodes CDR1 MDHEN and CDR2 SYDVKM. About this clone itself: What it recognizes is unknown.

Some clones are missing from TCRdb's copy, which holds only in-frame ones; the method was immunoSEQ multiplex PCR. The repertoire holds 55,000 to 75,000 clones, with around four fifths as singletons. The TCR sequence derives from an adult with an advanced solid tumor such as melanoma, head and neck, liver or kidney cancer. J is TRBJ2-2 and V is TRBV28; the D call may be TRBD1 or TRBD2 (6 bases each). Source: CD4+ or CD8+ T cells sorted from blood, taken in a trial of the OX40 agonist ivuxolimab. CDR3 sequence: CASRGGRGRGGELFF. CDR3 DNA sequence: TGTGCCAGCAGAGGAGGCCGGGGGCGAGGCGGGGAGCTGTTTTTT.